This T cell receptor (beta chain) emerged from a study of beta chain features in type 1 diabetes. Study observations and caveats: Cells that show high TCR expression could be over-represented by cDNA sequencing. A potential PCR bias toward shorter templates would be equal in patient and control samples.

Points on this clone: As yet, its antigen is unknown.

Sorted CD4+ subsets: naive, central memory, regulatory, stem cell-like memory (CD45RO/CCR7/CD25/CD127/CD95/CD27 panel). Expressed TCRB transcripts were sequenced after all isolated RNA was converted to cDNA. The study sequenced naive, central memory and regulatory T cell samples to an average of about 3.8 million reads. The repertoire was sequenced with immunoSEQ multiplex PCR; TCRdb's copy has only in-frame clones and lacks some. The table has about 620,000 clones, 15% to 18% seen once. The length of the CDR3 is 14 residues. Unmatched junction bases numbered 8, after V lost 5 bases and J lost 6 bases. CDR1 and CDR2 (germline): MNHNY, SVGAGI (reference sequence).

The source of this sequence is a man younger than 35 in good health. This chain uses TRBV6-6 with TRBJ2-5; 8 bases align to TRBD1. The source material was naive CD4+ T cells from blood. CDR3 in DNA: TGTGCCAGCAGTGACCACAGGGGGTGGAAGACCCAGTACTTC. Translated: CASSDHRGWKTQYF.